This T cell receptor (beta chain) was identified during a study of blood T cell repertoires in COVID-19. This CDR3 spans 17 amino acids. V lost 0 bases and J lost 4; bases outside the gene matches: 2. Germline lookup yields CDR1 LGHNA and CDR2 YSLEER. Authors' processing steps: Reference gene primer amplification in the assay estimated nucleated cell counts. Here immunoSEQ multiplex PCR was the method, and the copy in TCRdb shows in-frame clones only, minus some. V, J and clone size are taken as reported in that table, and D and trimming were inferred from the DNA itself. This sample yields 50,000 to 75,000 clones, of which 65% to 80% are seen a single time; 18% belongs to the top ten.

The specimen was peripheral blood. The sequence was collected from a man aged 55-75 years with acute or convalescent COVID-19. V and J are TRBV4-3 and TRBJ2-1; 14 positions agree with TRBD2. The CDR3 reads CASSQEWTSGGYNEQFF. In nucleotides, the CDR3 is TGCGCCAGCAGCCAAGAATGGACTAGCGGGGGGTACAATGAGCAGTTCTTC.